A selection of T cell receptor beta chains follows, all from one sample in a study of CD8+CD57+ T cells in acquired aplastic anemia. TCRdb analysed the reads with MiXCR anew, one entry per CDR3 protein. This table has roughly 180,000 distinct CDR3 sequences, under 55% appearing once. The sequenced sample consisted of sorted CD4+, CD8+, or CD8+CD57+ T cells (not recorded which) from PBMCs. The origin of the receptors is a human donor in good health. Both conserved end residues are part of each CDR3. D genes are given only for firm matches. Clone size is given for some rows only: seen once, a few or many times, or a class if the clone is expanded.

TRBV6-1	TRBD2	many	TRBJ2-5	CASNHPGGMETQYF	TGTGCCAGCAACCACCCGGGGGGGATGGAGACCCAGTACTTC
TRBV12-3/TRBV12-4	TRBD1	.	TRBJ2-7	CASSFGTGGYEQYF	TGTGCCAGCAGTTTTGGGACAGGGGGCTACGAGCAGTACTTC
TRBV7-6	.	.	TRBJ1-6	CASSLALRTHF	TGTGCCAGCAGCTTAGCGCTACGGACCCACTTT
TRBV2	TRBD2	.	TRBJ2-5	CASSEGLAGQETQYF	TGTGCCAGCAGTGAAGGGCTAGCGGGTCAAGAGACCCAGTACTTC
TRBV6-5	.	many	TRBJ1-4	CASGVRRNEKLFF	TGTGCCAGCGGTGTACGGAGGAATGAAAAACTGTTTTTT
TRBV20-1	TRBD1	many	TRBJ1-5	CSARGQGGGNSNQPQHF	TGCAGTGCTAGGGGACAGGGGGGGGGAAATAGCAATCAGCCCCAGCATTTT
TRBV30	.	.	TRBJ1-1	CAWSQRNTEAFF	TGTGCCTGGAGCCAGCGGAACACTGAAGCTTTCTTT
TRBV4-2	TRBD2	few	TRBJ2-7	CASSQGLAASSYEQYF	TGTGCCAGCAGCCAAGGACTAGCGGCAAGCTCCTACGAGCAGTACTTC
TRBV12-3/TRBV12-4	TRBD2	many	TRBJ2-1	CASSFASGRPNEQFF	TGTGCCAGCAGTTTTGCTAGCGGGAGGCCCAATGAGCAGTTCTTC
TRBV16	.	.	TRBJ2-3	CASSQFADTQYF	TGTGCCAGCAGCCAATTTGCAGATACGCAGTATTTT
TRBV6-1	.	few	TRBJ2-2	CASSRVTGELFF	TGTGCCAGCAGCCGCGTCACCGGGGAGCTGTTTTTT
TRBV25-1	.	.	TRBJ1-2	CASSAPRAGGRRYGYTF	TGTGCCAGCAGTGCTCCTCGGGCGGGGGGGCGAAGGTATGGCTACACCTTC
TRBV12-3/TRBV12-4	.	.	TRBJ2-7	CASTLGYEQYF	TGTGCCAGCACCTTGGGCTACGAGCAGTACTTC
TRBV15	.	many	TRBJ2-5	CATSRAPAVAGGTQYF	TGTGCCACCAGCAGAGCACCAGCAGTTGCTGGGGGGACCCAGTACTTC
TRBV3-1	TRBD1	.	TRBJ1-1	CASSLQLGRGSGGTEAFF	TGTGCCAGCAGCCTACAACTCGGCAGGGGGTCCGGCGGCACTGAAGCTTTCTTT
TRBV20-1	.	.	TRBJ1-3	CSAPQGIKVYF	TGCAGTGCTCCACAGGGTATTAAGGTATATTTT
TRBV3-1	.	once	TRBJ1-3	CASSQRDITTGNTIYF	TGTGCCAGCAGCCAAAGGGACATTACGACTGGAAACACCATATATTTT
TRBV7-9	TRBD1	few	TRBJ2-4	CASSQGQGGSKAKNIQYF	TGTGCCAGCAGCCAAGGACAGGGTGGATCGAAAGCCAAAAACATTCAGTACTTC
TRBV20-1	TRBD1	.	TRBJ1-6	CSATWTGPGSPLHF	TGCAGTGCCACCTGGACAGGCCCGGGTTCACCCCTCCACTTT
TRBV10-1	TRBD1	.	TRBJ2-3	CASSAEYGTVSTDTQYF	TGCGCCAGCAGTGCCGAATATGGGACAGTGAGCACAGATACGCAGTATTTT
TRBV24-1	TRBD1	many	TRBJ2-1	CATSDRTNRGLNEQFF	TGTGCCACCAGTGATCGTACGAACAGGGGGCTCAATGAGCAGTTCTTC
TRBV20-1	.	many	TRBJ2-5	CSADLRAGLTETQYF	TGCAGTGCTGATTTGAGGGCAGGGTTAACGGAGACCCAGTACTTC
TRBV7-2	.	many	TRBJ2-3	CASSLARSGGLSTDTQYF	TGTGCCAGCAGCTTAGCGCGGTCGGGGGGCCTTAGCACAGATACGCAGTATTTT
TRBV30	.	.	TRBJ1-1	CAWSVRGRTADMNTEAFF	TGTGCCTGGAGTGTACGTGGGAGGACCGCCGATATGAACACTGAAGCTTTCTTT
TRBV19	TRBD1	many	TRBJ1-1	CASSSLQGSLNTEAFF	TGTGCCAGTAGTTCCCTACAGGGGTCTTTGAACACTGAAGCTTTCTTT
TRBV3-1	TRBD1	.	TRBJ1-2	CASSHRDRGREHLGYTF	TGTGCCAGCAGCCACCGGGACAGGGGGCGCGAACATCTTGGCTACACCTTC
TRBV20-1	.	many	TRBJ1-1	CSARDPGSPSGTEAFF	TGCAGTGCTAGAGATCCGGGGTCTCCGTCAGGCACTGAAGCTTTCTTT
TRBV5-1	.	many	TRBJ2-4	CASSQGGDIQYF	TGCGCCAGCAGCCAGGGGGGTGACATTCAGTACTTC
TRBV19	TRBD1	.	TRBJ2-2	CASRPGGQANTGELFF	TGTGCCAGTAGACCCGGGGGACAGGCGAACACCGGGGAGCTGTTTTTT
TRBV19	.	.	TRBJ1-2	CASRLRLAGGYTF	TGTGCCAGTAGATTAAGACTAGCGGGTGGATACACCTTC
TRBV7-9	.	many	TRBJ1-2	CASSRGQSDGGYTF	TGTGCCAGCAGCCGCGGACAGTCGGATGGGGGCTACACCTTC
TRBV20-1	TRBD1	.	TRBJ1-1	CSARAGGAATEAFF	TGCAGTGCTAGAGCAGGGGGGGCTGCCACTGAAGCTTTCTTT
TRBV10-3	.	few	TRBJ1-5	CAISEEAAGDDQPQHF	TGTGCCATCAGTGAAGAGGCGGCAGGCGATGATCAGCCCCAGCATTTT
TRBV11-1	TRBD1	.	TRBJ2-6	CASSLRTGVAGANALTF	TGTGCCAGCAGCTTGCGGACAGGGGTCGCTGGGGCCAACGCCCTGACTTTC
TRBV5-1	.	.	TRBJ1-5	CASSGDGSQPQHF	TGCGCCAGCAGCGGGGACGGGAGCCAGCCCCAGCATTTT
TRBV7-9	TRBD1	many	TRBJ2-3	CASSDAGTGKYF	TGTGCCAGCAGCGACGCCGGGACAGGGAAGTATTTT
TRBV25-1	.	.	TRBJ1-4	CASSSGDGRREKLFF	TGTGCCAGCAGTAGTGGGGACGGAAGGCGTGAAAAACTGTTTTTT
TRBV11-2	.	.	TRBJ2-7	CASSPLRTYEQYF	TGTGCCAGCAGCCCGCTGCGCACCTACGAGCAGTACTTC
TRBV20-1	TRBD2	.	TRBJ2-1	CSASRGLAGGREQFF	TGCAGTGCCTCGCGGGGGCTAGCGGGAGGGCGGGAGCAGTTCTTC
TRBV9	.	.	TRBJ2-2	CASSSLGRNTGELFF	TGTGCCAGCAGCTCCCTGGGGAGGAACACCGGGGAGCTGTTTTTT
TRBV2	TRBD1	few	TRBJ1-2	CASSEAGGAAGYTF	TGTGCCAGCAGTGAAGCAGGGGGCGCGGCTGGCTACACCTTC
TRBV20-1	TRBD2	many	TRBJ2-7	CSARRQLAGDKNF	TGCAGTGCTAGACGCCAGCTAGCGGGAGACAAGAACTTC
TRBV20-1	.	many	TRBJ1-1	CSALGGNTEAFF	TGCAGTGCGTTGGGTGGGAACACTGAAGCTTTCTTT
TRBV10-2	TRBD2	few	TRBJ2-7	CASSVGGGPSYEQYF	TGCGCCAGCAGTGTAGGCGGGGGGCCATCCTACGAGCAGTACTTC
TRBV20-1	.	many	TRBJ2-7	CSALSTGASDEQYF	TGCAGTGCTTTAAGTACGGGGGCCAGCGACGAGCAGTACTTC